Here is one TCR beta chain with its context. The source of the sample is a study of blood T cell repertoires in COVID-19. Study at large: COVID-19 samples collected from the United States, Italy and Spain covered acute and convalescent phases. T cells, B-cell-depleted T cells, or PBMCs provided the cDNA or gDNA that served as material.

This CDR3 contains 15 residues. V shed 2 bases and J 4 bases; nucleotides not matched to a gene: 3. CDR1 and CDR2 from the germline V gene are LGHDT and YNNKEL (reference sequence). In the source study's methods: Reference gene primer amplification in the assay estimated nucleated cell counts. TCRdb keeps only in-frame clones here, not all; method: immunoSEQ multiplex PCR. The V and J calls and clone size were taken over from that table, and D and trimming were inferred from the DNA. The table lists 120,000 or so clones, 80% to 85% of them singletons, with 3.8% in the top ten. This TCR was sampled from a woman aged 45-65 years with acute or convalescent COVID-19. What was sequenced was peripheral blood. The rearrangement joins TRBV3-1 (or the pseudogene TRBV3-2) to TRBJ2-1; 9 nucleotides align to TRBD2. For the CDR3, the DNA is TGTGCCAGCAGCCAAAAGCGGGGGGCATACAATGAGCAGTTCTTC. Its translation is CASSQKRGAYNEQFF.